This T cell receptor beta chain was sequenced during a study of CD8 T cells in ankylosing spondylitis. Findings of the study overall: Within peripheral blood, clones linked to disease were CD8+ and relatively rare. Disease-associated clones were reportedly significantly overrepresented in matched ankylosing spondylitis synovial fluid. There was a TCR beta motif, made of several highly homologous variants, that appeared characteristic of ankylosing spondylitis blood.

5'-RACE, quantitative and with molecular barcodes, yielded the TCR beta libraries. TCRdb re-called the 5' RACE reads through MiXCR, storing one row per CDR3 protein. This table has around 250,000 distinct CDR3 sequences, roughly a tenth appearing once. In its sample, this clonotype was seen many times. Its antigen is currently unknown. V was cut by 7 bases and J by 5 bases, with 17 bases left in between. The CDR3 sequence is 15 residues long. This chain uses TRBV12-3 or TRBV12-4 with TRBJ2-2; D might be TRBD1 or TRBD2, each matching 6 bases. Specimen: blood, either unsorted or a sorted T cell fraction (not recorded which). The sequence was collected from a male donor with ankylosing spondylitis or in good health (not recorded which). CDR3 DNA sequence: TGTGCCAGCACCCCCCGGGGGCTGGGGACCGGGGAGCTGTTTTTT. Residues: CASTPRGLGTGELFF.